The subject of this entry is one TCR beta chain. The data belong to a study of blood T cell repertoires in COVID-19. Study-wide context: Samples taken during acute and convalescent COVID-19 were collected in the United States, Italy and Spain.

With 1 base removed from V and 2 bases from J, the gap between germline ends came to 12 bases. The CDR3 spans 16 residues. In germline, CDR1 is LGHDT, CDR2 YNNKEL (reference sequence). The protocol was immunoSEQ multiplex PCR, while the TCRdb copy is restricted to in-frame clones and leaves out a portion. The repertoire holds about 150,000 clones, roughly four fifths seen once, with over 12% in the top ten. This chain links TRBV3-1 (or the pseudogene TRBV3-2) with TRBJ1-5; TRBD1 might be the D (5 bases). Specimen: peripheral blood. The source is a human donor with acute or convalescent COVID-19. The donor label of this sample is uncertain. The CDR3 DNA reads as TGTGCCAGCAGCCAAGGGGCCCCAGGGCGCAATCAGCCCCAGCATTTT. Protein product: CASSQGAPGRNQPQHF.